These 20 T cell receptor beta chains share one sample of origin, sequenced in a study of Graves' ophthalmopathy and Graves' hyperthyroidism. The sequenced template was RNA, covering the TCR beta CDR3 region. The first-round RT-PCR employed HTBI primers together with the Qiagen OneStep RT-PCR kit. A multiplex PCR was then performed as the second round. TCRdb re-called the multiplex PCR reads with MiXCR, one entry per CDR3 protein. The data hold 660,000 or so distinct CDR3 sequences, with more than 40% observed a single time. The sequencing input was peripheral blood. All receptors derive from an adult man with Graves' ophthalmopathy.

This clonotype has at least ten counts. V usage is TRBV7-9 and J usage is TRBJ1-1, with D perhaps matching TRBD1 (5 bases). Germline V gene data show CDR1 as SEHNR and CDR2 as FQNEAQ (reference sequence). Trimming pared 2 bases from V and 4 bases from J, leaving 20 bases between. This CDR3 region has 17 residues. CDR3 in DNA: TGTGCCAGCAGCTTAAAGTGGGGGGGAGGTATCGGCACTGAAGCTTTCTTT. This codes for CASSLKWGGGIGTEAFF. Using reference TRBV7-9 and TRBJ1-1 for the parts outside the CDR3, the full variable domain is DTGVSQNPRHKITKRGQNVTFRCDPISEHNRLYWYRQTLGQGPEFLTYFQNEAQLEKSRLLSDRFSAERPKGSFSTLEIQRTEQGDSAMYLCASSLKWGGGIGTEAFFGQGTRLTVV.

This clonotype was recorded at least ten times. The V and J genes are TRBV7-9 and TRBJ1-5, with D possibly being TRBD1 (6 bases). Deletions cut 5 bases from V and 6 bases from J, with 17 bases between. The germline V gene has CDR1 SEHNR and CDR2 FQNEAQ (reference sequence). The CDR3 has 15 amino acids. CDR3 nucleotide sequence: TGTGCCAGCAGCGATACCGGGACCAGGGGTCAGCCCCAGCATTTT. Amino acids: CASSDTGTRGQPQHF.

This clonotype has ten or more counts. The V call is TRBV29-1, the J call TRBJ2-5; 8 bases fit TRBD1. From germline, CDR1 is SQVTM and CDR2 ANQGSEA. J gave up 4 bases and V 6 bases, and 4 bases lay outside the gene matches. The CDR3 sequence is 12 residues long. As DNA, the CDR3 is TGCAGCGTCTGGACAGGGAGAGAGACCCAGTACTTC. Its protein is CSVWTGRETQYF.

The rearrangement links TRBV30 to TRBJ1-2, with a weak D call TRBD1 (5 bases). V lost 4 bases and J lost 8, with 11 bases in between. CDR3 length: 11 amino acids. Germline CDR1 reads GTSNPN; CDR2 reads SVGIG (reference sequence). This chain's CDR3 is CAWTGGVGYTF. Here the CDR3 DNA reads TGTGCCTGGACGGGAGGGGTCGGCTACACCTTC.

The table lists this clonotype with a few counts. CDR3 DNA sequence: TGCAGTGCTGGGATTAGCGGGGGGGCCGTTGGCGAGCAGTACTTC. Protein sequence: CSAGISGGAVGEQYF. The gene calls are TRBV20-1 and TRBJ2-7, with TRBD2 matching over 11 bases. This CDR3 has 15 amino acids. Germline V gene data show CDR1 as DFQATT and CDR2 as SNEGSKA (reference sequence). The trim removed 5 bases at V and 6 bases at J, leaving 12 bases unmatched.

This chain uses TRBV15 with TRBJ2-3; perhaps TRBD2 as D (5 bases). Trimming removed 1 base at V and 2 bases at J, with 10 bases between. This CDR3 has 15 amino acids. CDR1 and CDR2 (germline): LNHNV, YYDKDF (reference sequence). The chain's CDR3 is CATSRGSGNTDTQYF. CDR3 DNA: TGTGCCACCAGCAGAGGTTCGGGAAACACAGATACGCAGTATTTT. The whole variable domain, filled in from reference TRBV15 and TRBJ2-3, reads DAMVIQNPRYQVTQFGKPVTLSCSQTLNHNVMYWYQQKSSQAPKLLFHYYDKDFNNEADTPDNFQSRRPNTSFCFLDIRSPGLGDTAMYLCATSRGSGNTDTQYFGPGTRLTVL.

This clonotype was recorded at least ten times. The CDR3 nucleotides are TGTGCCATCAGTGGGGCTCGGGAAGAGACCCAGTACTTC. This encodes CAISGAREETQYF. The chain recombines TRBV10-3 with TRBJ2-5; D remains unclear. Germline CDR1 reads ENHRY; CDR2 reads SYGVKD. V lost 4 bases and J lost 3, with 9 bases in between. This CDR3 comprises 13 residues.

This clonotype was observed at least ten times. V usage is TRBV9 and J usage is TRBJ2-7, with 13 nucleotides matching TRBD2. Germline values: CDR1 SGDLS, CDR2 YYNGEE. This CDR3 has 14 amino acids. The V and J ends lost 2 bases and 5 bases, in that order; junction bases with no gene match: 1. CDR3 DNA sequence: TGTGCCAGCAGCGTCGGACTAGCGGGAGACGAGCAGTACTTC. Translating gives CASSVGLAGDEQYF.

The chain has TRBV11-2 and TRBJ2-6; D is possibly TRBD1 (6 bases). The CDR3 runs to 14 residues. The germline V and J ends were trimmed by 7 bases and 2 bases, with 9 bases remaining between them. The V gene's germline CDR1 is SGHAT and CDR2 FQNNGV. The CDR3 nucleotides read TGTGCCAGCACCGGGACAACTGGGGCCAACGTCCTGACTTTC. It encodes CASTGTTGANVLTF.

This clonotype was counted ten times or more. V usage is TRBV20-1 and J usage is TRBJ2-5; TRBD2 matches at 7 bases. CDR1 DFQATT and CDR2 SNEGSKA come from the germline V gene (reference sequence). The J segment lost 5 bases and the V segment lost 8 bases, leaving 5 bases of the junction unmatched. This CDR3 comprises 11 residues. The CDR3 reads CSPTSPETQYF. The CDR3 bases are TGCAGTCCGACTAGCCCGGAGACCCAGTACTTC.

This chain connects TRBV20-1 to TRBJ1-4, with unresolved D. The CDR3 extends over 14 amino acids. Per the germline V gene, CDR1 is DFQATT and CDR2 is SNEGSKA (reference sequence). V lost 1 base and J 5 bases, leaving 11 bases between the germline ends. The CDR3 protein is CSARGYGGNEKLFF. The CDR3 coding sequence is TGCAGTGCTAGAGGCTACGGAGGGAATGAAAAACTGTTTTTT.

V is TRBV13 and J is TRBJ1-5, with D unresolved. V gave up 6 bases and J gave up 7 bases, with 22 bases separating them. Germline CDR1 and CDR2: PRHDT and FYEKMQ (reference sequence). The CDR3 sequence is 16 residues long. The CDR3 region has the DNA TGTGCCAGCAGTTACCACCTAGGTGGCACGGGCCAGCCCCAGCATTTT. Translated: CASSYHLGGTGQPQHF.

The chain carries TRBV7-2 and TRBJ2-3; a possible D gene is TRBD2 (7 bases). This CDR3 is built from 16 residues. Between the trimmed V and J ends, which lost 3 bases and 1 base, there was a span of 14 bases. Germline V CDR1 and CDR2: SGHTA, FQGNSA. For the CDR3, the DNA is TGTGCCAGCAGCTTTAGGGGGGGGCGCGGCACAGATACGCAGTATTTT. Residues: CASSFRGGRGTDTQYF.

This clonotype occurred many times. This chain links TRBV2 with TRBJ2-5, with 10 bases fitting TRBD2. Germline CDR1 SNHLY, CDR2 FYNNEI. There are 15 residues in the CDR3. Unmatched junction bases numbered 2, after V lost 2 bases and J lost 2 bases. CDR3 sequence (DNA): TGTGCCAGCAGTGAACAACTAGCGGGGCAAGAGACCCAGTACTTC. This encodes CASSEQLAGQETQYF.

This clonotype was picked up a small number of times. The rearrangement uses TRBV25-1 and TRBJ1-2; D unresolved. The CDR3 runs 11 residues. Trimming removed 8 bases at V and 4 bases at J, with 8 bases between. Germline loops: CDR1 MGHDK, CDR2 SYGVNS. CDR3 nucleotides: TGTGCCAGCCGCGCGATCTATGGCTACACCTTC. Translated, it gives CASRAIYGYTF.

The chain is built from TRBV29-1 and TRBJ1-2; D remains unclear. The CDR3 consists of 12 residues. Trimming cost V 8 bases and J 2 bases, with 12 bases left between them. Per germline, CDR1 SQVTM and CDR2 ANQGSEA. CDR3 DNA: TGCAGCCAGTCCGGTGCGAACTATGGCTACACCTTC. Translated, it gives CSQSGANYGYTF.

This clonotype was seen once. CDR3 amino acids: CASSFDVGGYTEAFF. As DNA, the CDR3 is TGTGCCAGCAGTTTTGACGTAGGCGGGTACACTGAAGCTTTCTTT. The chain has TRBV7-9 and TRBJ1-1, with D hard to call. Germline CDR1 and CDR2: SEHNR and FQNEAQ (reference sequence). V was trimmed by 6 bases and J by 3 bases, leaving 17 bases between them. The CDR3 has 15 amino acids.

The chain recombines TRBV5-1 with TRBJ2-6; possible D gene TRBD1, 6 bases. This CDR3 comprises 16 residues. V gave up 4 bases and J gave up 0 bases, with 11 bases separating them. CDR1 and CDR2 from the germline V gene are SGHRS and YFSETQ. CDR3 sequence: CASSTLQGSGANVLTF. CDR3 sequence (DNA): TGCGCCAGCAGCACTTTACAGGGCTCTGGGGCCAACGTCCTGACTTTC.

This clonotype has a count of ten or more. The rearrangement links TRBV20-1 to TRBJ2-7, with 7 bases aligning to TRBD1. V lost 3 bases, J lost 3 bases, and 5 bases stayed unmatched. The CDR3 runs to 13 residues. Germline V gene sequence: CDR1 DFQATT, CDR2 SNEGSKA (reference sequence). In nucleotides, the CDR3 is TGCAGTGCTAGGGGGACAGATTTCTACGAGCAGTACTTC. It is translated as CSARGTDFYEQYF.

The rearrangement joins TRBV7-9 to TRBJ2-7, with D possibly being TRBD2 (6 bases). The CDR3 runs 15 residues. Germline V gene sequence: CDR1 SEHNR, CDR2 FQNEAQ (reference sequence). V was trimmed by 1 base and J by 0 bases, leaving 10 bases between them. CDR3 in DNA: TGTGCCAGCAGCTTAGAGGGCGGGATCTCCTACGAGCAGTACTTC. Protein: CASSLEGGISYEQYF.